The present entry profiles one T cell receptor beta chain with its context. The data were taken from a study of blood T cell repertoires in COVID-19. Study background: T cells, B-cell-depleted T cells, or PBMCs supplied cDNA or gDNA.

Recruits, aged about 18 to 89 years, lived in roughly 22 US areas. Participants had their cohort set by participant-reported clinical history. Per the original methods: Reference gene primer amplification in the assay estimated nucleated cell counts. The assay was immunoSEQ multiplex PCR, and TCRdb's table has in-frame clones only and misses some. D and trimming come from the DNA, and the V and J calls and clone size come from that table. This table has about 400,000 clones, 88% appearing once. CDR1 is SGHRS and CDR2 is YFSETQ in the germline V gene. The CDR3 has 13 amino acids. Trimming cost V 7 bases and J 5 bases, with 15 bases left between them.

V is TRBV5-1 and J is TRBJ1-1; D might be TRBD1 (5 bases). Sequencing was done on a sample of PBMCs or T cells enriched from blood (not recorded which). The receptor was isolated from a woman aged 40 to 50 with acute COVID-19. CDR3 protein: CASSGLQETEAFF. The CDR3 DNA follows: TGCGCCAGCTCGGGACTCCAGGAGACTGAAGCTTTCTTT. The variable domain in full, with the rest retrieved from reference TRBV5-1 and TRBJ1-1, is KAGVTQTPRYLIKTRGQQVTLSCSPISGHRSVSWYQQTPGQGLQFLFEYFSETQRNKGNFPGRFSGRQFSNSRSEMNVSTLELGDSALYLCASSGLQETEAFFGQGTRLTVV.